The 14 T cell receptor beta chains listed next were all sequenced from one sample in a study of regulatory T cells in long-lasting Graves disease. The time point: persistent/refractory GD, antithyroid drugs over 5 years with positive TRAb. The TCR library was made from RNA that had been extracted from PBMCs in TRIzol. iRepertoire HTBI primers and Arm-PCR of CDR3 regions built TCR beta libraries. TCRdb re-analysed the multiplex PCR reads in MiXCR, keeping a single row per CDR3 protein. This sample has about half a million distinct CDR3 sequences, with roughly 22% found just once. The specimen was peripheral blood mononuclear cells (PBMCs), collected when the disease was refractory, from a patient treated with antithyroid drugs. Receptor source: a female donor with Graves disease.

V gene TRBV11-2 combines with J gene TRBJ2-1, with 12 bases fitting TRBD2. There are 16 residues in the CDR3. With 1 base clipped from V and 4 bases from J, the junction kept 2 bases outside the gene matches. The germline CDR1 and CDR2 sequences are SGHAT and FQNNGV. DNA for the CDR3: TGTGCCAGCAGCTTAGGCGGGACTAGCGGGTACAATGAGCAGTTCTTC. This sequence encodes CASSLGGTSGYNEQFF.

V is TRBV20-1 and J is TRBJ2-7; no clear D gene. Germline CDR1 reads DFQATT; CDR2 reads SNEGSKA (reference sequence). Trimming stripped 0 bases from V and 1 base from J, with 7 bases between. The CDR3 is 13 amino acids. The CDR3 sequence: CSARDPVSYEQYF. The CDR3 DNA sequence: TGCAGTGCTAGAGATCCGGTATCCTACGAGCAGTACTTC.

The genes are TRBV12-3 or TRBV12-4 and TRBJ2-2; 9 nucleotides agree with TRBD1. The CDR3 covers 16 residues. J gave up 5 bases and V 6 bases, and 10 bases lay outside the gene matches. The CDR3 protein is CASRSTGGAGTGELFF. The CDR3 DNA reads TGTGCCAGCAGGTCAACAGGGGGCGCTGGGACCGGGGAGCTGTTTTTT.

V is TRBV5-4 and J is TRBJ2-7, with 12 positions matching TRBD2. Germline V gene sequence: CDR1 SGHNT, CDR2 YYREEE (reference sequence). J lost 0 bases, V lost 3 bases, and 1 base had no gene match. The CDR3 totals 15 residues. The chain's CDR3 is CASSSSGGASYEQYF. The DNA for the CDR3 is TGTGCCAGCAGCTCTAGCGGGGGGGCCTCCTACGAGCAGTACTTC.

This clonotype was picked up many times. The chain is built from TRBV15 and TRBJ2-5; D is ambiguous. The CDR3 is 12 amino acids. V was clipped by 3 bases and J by 5 bases, with 7 bases between them. CDR1 is LNHNV, CDR2 YYDKDF, per germline (reference sequence). The CDR3 DNA reads TGTGCCACCAGCAGGGGATGGGAGACCCAGTACTTC. Its translation is CATSRGWETQYF.

The gene calls are TRBV9 and TRBJ2-1; perhaps TRBD1 as D (5 bases). This CDR3 contains 15 residues. Trimming removed 0 bases from V and 7 bases from J, with 14 bases in between. Germline assignment: CDR1 SGDLS and CDR2 YYNGEE. The CDR3 reads CASSVGQYQVNEQFF. In DNA form, the CDR3 reads TGTGCCAGCAGCGTAGGACAGTACCAAGTGAATGAGCAGTTCTTC.

This clonotype appeared many times. The J gene is TRBJ1-1, the V gene TRBV19, with TRBD1 as a possible D gene (6 bases). The germline gives CDR1 LNHDA, CDR2 SQIVND (reference sequence). This CDR3 spans 14 amino acids. Trimming stripped 6 bases from V and 1 base from J, with 12 bases between. CDR3 coding DNA: TGTGCCAGTAGACGCCAGGACAGGAACACTGAAGCTTTCTTT. Encoded protein: CASRRQDRNTEAFF.

A word on this clonotype: This may stem from a read error, because a much larger clone lies one nucleotide away. The rearrangement joins TRBV6-9 to TRBJ2-7, with D hard to call. The CDR3 extends over 14 amino acids. Germline V gene sequence: CDR1 MNHGY, CDR2 SVAAGI. Between the trimmed V and J ends, which lost 3 bases and 5 bases, there was a span of 14 bases. The CDR3 sequence is CASSYSQITHEQYF. The CDR3 coding sequence is TGTGCCAGCAGTTACTCACAAATAACCCACGAGCAGTACTTC.

There are many counts of this clonotype. This chain uses TRBV29-1 with TRBJ2-2; 12 bases line up with TRBD2. The germline V gene has CDR1 SQVTM and CDR2 ANQGSEA. CDR3 length equals 13 residues. V lost 6 bases, J lost 6 bases, and 2 bases stayed unmatched. CDR3 nucleotide sequence: TGCAGCGTCCGGACTAGCGGGGCCGGGGAGCTGTTTTTT. As protein: CSVRTSGAGELFF.

This clonotype showed up just a few times. This chain joins TRBV7-2 and TRBJ2-3; 9 bases line up with TRBD2. Looked up from germline, CDR1 is SGHTA and CDR2 is FQGNSA. V was pared by 2 bases and J by 4 bases, with 16 bases of the junction left unmatched. The CDR3 spans 19 residues. The CDR3 DNA is TGTGCCAGCAGCTTATTGGGGGGCGCGGGAGGGCCGATGGCAGATACGCAGTATTTT. It codes for CASSLLGGAGGPMADTQYF.

This clonotype was seen more than once but under ten times. This chain joins TRBV10-3 and TRBJ1-2; TRBD1 agrees at 7 bases. The length of the CDR3 is 14 residues. V dropped 8 bases and J dropped 4; count of bases not matched to a gene: 10. Germline V gene lookup returns CDR1 ENHRY and CDR2 SYGVKD. For the CDR3, the DNA is TGTGCCATCCGCCGGGACAGCGAGACCTATGGCTACACCTTC. Translated: CAIRRDSETYGYTF.

This clonotype was found many times. The V call is TRBV29-1, the J call TRBJ1-4; tentative D call: TRBD1 (5 bases). This CDR3 has 13 residues. The germline V gene encodes CDR1 SQVTM and CDR2 ANQGSEA. The V gene lost 7 bases and the J gene lost 0 bases, with 9 bases spanning the gap. The CDR3: CSATGSTNEKLFF. The CDR3 DNA follows: TGCAGCGCAACAGGTTCAACTAATGAAAAACTGTTTTTT. The full variable domain, in which reference TRBV29-1 and TRBJ1-4 provide the parts outside the CDR3, is SAVISQKPSRDICQRGTSLTIQCQVDSQVTMMFWYRQQPGQSLTLIATANQGSEATYESGFVIDKFPISRPNLTFSTLTVSNMSPEDSSIYLCSATGSTNEKLFFGSGTQLSVL.

This clonotype was counted ten times or more. V and J are TRBV6-1 and TRBJ2-7; D could derive from TRBD1 or TRBD2 (5 bases each). Germline CDR1 and CDR2: MNHNS and SASEGT. V was trimmed by 4 bases and J by 3 bases, leaving 10 bases between them. The CDR3 loop spans 13 amino acids. As DNA, the CDR3 is TGTGCCAGCAGTGGGGGGACCTTCTACGAGCAGTACTTC. Amino acid sequence: CASSGGTFYEQYF.

At least ten counts were recorded for this clonotype. This chain uses TRBV6-5 with TRBJ1-6, with D possibly TRBD1 on 6 matching bases. Per germline, CDR1 MNHEY and CDR2 SVGAGI. The V end lost 2 bases, the J end lost 10 bases, and 12 bases lay between the germline ends. This CDR3 is built from 14 residues. The DNA of the CDR3 is TGTGCCAGCAGTTACAGACAGGAGTACTCACCCCTCCACTTT. It specifies CASSYRQEYSPLHF.